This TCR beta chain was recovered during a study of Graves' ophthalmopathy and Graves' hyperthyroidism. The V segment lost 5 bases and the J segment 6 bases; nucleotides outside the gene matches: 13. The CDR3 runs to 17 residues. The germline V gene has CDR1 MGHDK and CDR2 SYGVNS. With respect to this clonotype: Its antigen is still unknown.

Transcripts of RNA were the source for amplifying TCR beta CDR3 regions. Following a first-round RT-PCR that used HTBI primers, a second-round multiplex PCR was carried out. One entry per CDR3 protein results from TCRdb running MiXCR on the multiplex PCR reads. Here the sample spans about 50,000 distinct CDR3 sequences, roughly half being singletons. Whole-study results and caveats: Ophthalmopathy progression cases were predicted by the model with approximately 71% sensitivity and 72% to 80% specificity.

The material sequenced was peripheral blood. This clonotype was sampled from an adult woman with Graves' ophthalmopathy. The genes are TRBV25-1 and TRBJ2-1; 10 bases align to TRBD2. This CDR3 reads CASSPQSPSSGSNEQFF. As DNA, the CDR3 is TGTGCCAGCAGTCCCCAATCCCCGTCTAGCGGGAGCAATGAGCAGTTCTTC. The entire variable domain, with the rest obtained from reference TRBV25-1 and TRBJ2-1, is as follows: EADIYQTPRYLVIGTGKKITLECSQTMGHDKMYWYQQDPGMELHLIHYSYGVNSTEKGDLSSESTVSRIRTEHFPLTLESARPSHTSQYLCASSPQSPSSGSNEQFFGPGTRLTVL.